Listed here are 15 T cell receptor beta chains from one sample, sequenced in a study of early T cells in non-severe SARS-CoV-2 infection. TCRdb reanalysed the 5' RACE reads using MiXCR and keeps one entry per CDR3 protein. The sample includes about 27,000 distinct CDR3 sequences, roughly 4% seen only once; the top ten take around 4.8%. Sequencing input: whole blood. Source of these receptors: an adult who was a healthcare worker with PCR-confirmed SARS-CoV-2 infection or an uninfected control (not recorded which).

There are many counts of this clonotype. The chain links TRBV3-1 to TRBJ2-1; TRBD1 is a possible D gene (5 bases). The germline V gene encodes CDR1 LGHDT and CDR2 YNNKEL (reference sequence). This CDR3 comprises 14 residues. The V gene lost 3 bases and the J gene lost 9 bases, with 15 bases spanning the gap. The CDR3 protein is CASSHREQVGEQFF. In DNA, the CDR3 is TGTGCCAGCAGCCACCGAGAACAGGTCGGTGAGCAGTTCTTC.

This clonotype has ten or more counts. The gene calls are TRBV7-3 and TRBJ2-5; 8 bases agree with TRBD2. The CDR3 is 15 residues long. Germline V gene data show CDR1 as SGHTA and CDR2 as FQGTGA. V trimming: 5 bases; J trimming: 4 bases; junction bases outside the gene matches: 9. This CDR3 reads CASSPGAGATETQYF. CDR3 nucleotides: TGTGCCAGCAGCCCTGGAGCGGGAGCGACAGAGACCCAGTACTTC.

This clonotype was recorded many times. The chain joins TRBV20-1 to TRBJ2-2; perhaps TRBD2 as D (6 bases). From germline, CDR1 is DFQATT and CDR2 SNEGSKA (reference sequence). V dropped 2 bases and J dropped 1 base, with 11 bases sitting between them. This CDR3 has 15 residues. CDR3 residues: CSARNAGKNTGELFF. CDR3 bases: TGCAGTGCTAGAAATGCGGGAAAGAACACCGGGGAGCTGTTTTTT.

This clonotype is medium-sized within its sample. The rearrangement uses TRBV11-2 and TRBJ2-3, with unresolved D. The CDR3 length is 15 residues. CDR1 SGHAT and CDR2 FQNNGV come from the germline V gene. V was cut by 3 bases and J by 5 bases, with 15 bases left in between. The CDR3 region has the DNA TGTGCCAGCAGCTTCCTCTCCTCTTGGGGAGATACGCAGTATTTT. Encoded protein: CASSFLSSWGDTQYF.

This clonotype was seen many times. The chain has TRBV11-2 and TRBJ2-5; TRBD1 matches 7 bases. V gave up 4 bases and J gave up 2 bases; unmatched junction bases: 4. Germline loops: CDR1 SGHAT, CDR2 FQNNGV. The CDR3 contains 14 residues. CDR3 sequence: CASSSYRGQETQYF. In DNA, the CDR3 is TGTGCCAGCAGCTCCTACAGGGGACAAGAGACCCAGTACTTC.

This clonotype showed up many times. This chain uses TRBV6-1 with TRBJ1-2, with TRBD1 as a possible D gene (5 bases). The V and J ends lost 5 bases and 4 bases respectively, with 11 bases between them. This CDR3 spans 13 amino acids. Germline CDR1 MNHNS, CDR2 SASEGT. CDR3 DNA: TGTGCCAGCAGTCACCAGGGAGGCTATGGCTACACCTTC. Amino acid sequence: CASSHQGGYGYTF.

This clonotype was detected ten times or more. The chain links TRBV7-3 to TRBJ2-1; 9 bases map to TRBD2. V was clipped by 5 bases and J by 8 bases; unmatched bases: 10. CDR3 size: 15 residues. CDR1 and CDR2 from the germline V gene are SGHTA and FQGTGA. The CDR3 protein is CASSPRVAGVDEQFF. DNA for the CDR3: TGTGCCAGCAGCCCCCGGGTAGCGGGAGTCGATGAGCAGTTCTTC.

This clonotype was seen repeatedly, ten times or more. The chain uses TRBV12-3 or TRBV12-4 and TRBJ1-5; D gene uncertain. Trimming took 3 bases from V and 5 from J, leaving 11 bases between them. The CDR3 runs 14 residues. This chain's CDR3 is CASSFRIIDQPQHF. The CDR3 DNA is TGTGCCAGCAGTTTCCGGATTATCGATCAGCCCCAGCATTTT.

This clonotype has ten or more counts. The V call is TRBV20-1, the J call TRBJ2-3; 9 bases line up with TRBD2. The V segment lost 6 bases and the J segment 0 bases; nucleotides outside the gene matches: 7. Germline CDR1 is DFQATT and CDR2 is SNEGSKA (reference sequence). The CDR3 length is 15 residues. This CDR3 is CSAILAGSSTDTQYF. CDR3 DNA sequence: TGCAGTGCCATACTAGCGGGCAGTAGCACAGATACGCAGTATTTT.

This clonotype was observed at least ten times. The rearrangement uses TRBV5-4 and TRBJ2-5, with 7 bases aligning to TRBD1. Germline CDR1 reads SGHNT; CDR2 reads YYREEE (reference sequence). The CDR3 runs 16 residues. V trimming: 2 bases; J trimming: 3 bases; junction bases outside the gene matches: 10. Here the CDR3 reads CASSFSRQGGEETQYF. In DNA, the CDR3 is TGTGCCAGCAGCTTTTCCCGACAGGGTGGGGAAGAGACCCAGTACTTC.

A few counts support this clonotype. The chain links TRBV2 to TRBJ1-5; D gene unclear. Per germline, CDR1 SNHLY and CDR2 FYNNEI. The CDR3 is made up of 14 amino acids. The V and J ends lost 4 bases and 7 bases respectively, with 14 bases between them. CDR3 nucleotide sequence: TGTGCCAGCAGTGCGACTTTCCCTAGGCAGCCCCAGCATTTT. Translating gives CASSATFPRQPQHF. Using reference TRBV2 and TRBJ1-5 for the parts outside the CDR3, the full variable domain is EPEVTQTPSHQVTQMGQEVILRCVPISNHLYFYWYRQILGQKVEFLVSFYNNEISEKSEIFDDQFSVERPDGSNFTLKIRSTKLEDSAMYFCASSATFPRQPQHFGDGTRLSIL.

This clonotype was observed at least ten times. The V and J genes are TRBV6-5 and TRBJ2-1; 7 nucleotides line up with TRBD2. The CDR3 has 14 residues. Germline assignment: CDR1 MNHEY and CDR2 SVGAGI. Trimming at V came to 5 bases and at J to 7 bases, leaving 8 bases not matched to a gene. This CDR3 is CASSPRGAGNEQFF. The CDR3 DNA reads TGTGCCAGCAGTCCCCGGGGAGCGGGGAATGAGCAGTTCTTC.

This clonotype was detected a few times. The chain recombines TRBV4-1 with TRBJ1-5; D is unclear. Germline values: CDR1 MGHRA, CDR2 YSYEKL. V was cut by 1 base and J by 5 bases, with 12 bases left in between. The CDR3 length is 15 residues. The CDR3 spells CASSQVDGRDQPQHF. For the CDR3, the DNA is TGCGCCAGCAGCCAAGTAGATGGTCGCGATCAGCCCCAGCATTTT.

In this sample, this clonotype turned up many times. The V call is TRBV7-9, the J call TRBJ2-1, with 11 bases aligning to TRBD2. This CDR3 spans 15 amino acids. Trimming at V came to 5 bases and at J to 8 bases, leaving 8 bases not matched to a gene. Germline lookup yields CDR1 SEHNR and CDR2 FQNEAQ (reference sequence). This CDR3 is CASSGRVAGGHEQFF. CDR3 in DNA: TGTGCCAGCAGCGGTCGTGTAGCGGGAGGGCATGAGCAGTTCTTC.

This clonotype was picked up many times. The J gene is TRBJ2-7, the V gene TRBV5-5, with D maybe TRBD1 (6 bases). V lost 1 base and J lost 1, with 6 bases in between. The CDR3 spans 13 residues. Germline loops: CDR1 SGHKS, CDR2 YYEKEE (reference sequence). The CDR3 nucleotides read TGTGCCAGCAGCTTGCAGGGGTCCTACGAGCAGTACTTC. Translated: CASSLQGSYEQYF.